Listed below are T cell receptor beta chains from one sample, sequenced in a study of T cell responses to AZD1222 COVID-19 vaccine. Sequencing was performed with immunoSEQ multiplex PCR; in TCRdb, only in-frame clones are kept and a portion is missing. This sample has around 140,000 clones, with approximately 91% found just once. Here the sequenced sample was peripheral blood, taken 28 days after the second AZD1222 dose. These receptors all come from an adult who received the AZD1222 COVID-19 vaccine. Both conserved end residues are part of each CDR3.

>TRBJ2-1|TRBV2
CASSGTSGRADDEQFF
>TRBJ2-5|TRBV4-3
CASSQEASGSGETQYF
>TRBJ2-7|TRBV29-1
CSVEDSYEQYF
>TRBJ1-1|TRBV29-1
CSVVEVARTEAFF
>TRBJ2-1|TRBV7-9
CASSLGIIAGNSYNEQFF
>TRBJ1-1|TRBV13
CASSYGRPNTEAFF
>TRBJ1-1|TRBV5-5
CASSLRTALSTEAFF
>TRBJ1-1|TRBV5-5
CASSFLPHTEAFF
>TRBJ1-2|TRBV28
CASSLWAVPNYGYTF
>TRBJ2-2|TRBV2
CATRGQLNTGELFF
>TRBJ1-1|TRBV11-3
CASSPTGWNTEAFF
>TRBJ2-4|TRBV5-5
CASSLGGVAKNIQYF
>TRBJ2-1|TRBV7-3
CASSFQSSYNEQFF
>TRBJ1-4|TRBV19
CATAGRGANEKLFF
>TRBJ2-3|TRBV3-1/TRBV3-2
CASSPRPATDTQYF
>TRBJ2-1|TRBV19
CASMAPDNEQFF
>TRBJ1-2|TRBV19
CASSTTGGTGGYTF
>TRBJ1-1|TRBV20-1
CSATGGTEAFF
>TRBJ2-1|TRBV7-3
CASSSSGRIGHEQFF
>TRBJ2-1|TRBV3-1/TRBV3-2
CASSRDGGSYNEQFF
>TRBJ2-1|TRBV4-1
CATKAGSEQFF
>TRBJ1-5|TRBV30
CAWSTQGNYNQPQHF
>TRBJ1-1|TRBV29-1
CSANRGLNTEAFF
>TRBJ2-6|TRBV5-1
CASSLDRSSGANVLTF
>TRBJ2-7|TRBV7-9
CASSPPGLAPYEQYF
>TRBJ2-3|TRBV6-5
CASQGSTDTQYF
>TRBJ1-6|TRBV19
CASKRRENSPLHF
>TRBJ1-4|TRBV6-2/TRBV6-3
CASSPLGGENEKLFF
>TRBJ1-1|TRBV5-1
CASSLTLATEAFF
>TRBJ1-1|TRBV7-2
CASSLVGITNTEAFF
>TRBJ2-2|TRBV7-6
CASSIYPPLRGPTGELFF
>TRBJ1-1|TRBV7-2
CASSSSGTVNTEAFF
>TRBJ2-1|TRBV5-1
CASSFDGGYNEQFF
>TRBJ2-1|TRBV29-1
CSVGSSRTPLEQFF
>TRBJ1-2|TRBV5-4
CASSPDRMPYGGYTF
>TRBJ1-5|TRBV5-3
CARSLLFRTGKNTQPQHF
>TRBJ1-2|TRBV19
CASSIVGVNYGYTF
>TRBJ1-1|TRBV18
CASSLRDRADTEAFF
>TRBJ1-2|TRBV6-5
CASTSTSPGGYTF
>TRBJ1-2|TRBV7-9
CASSLGRLGSYTF
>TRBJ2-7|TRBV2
CASSEGAGSYEQYF
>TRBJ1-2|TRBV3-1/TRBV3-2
CASSQTQTHYGYTF
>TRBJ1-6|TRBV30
CAWSVQAYNSPLHF
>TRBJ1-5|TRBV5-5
CASSSDGNSNQPQHF
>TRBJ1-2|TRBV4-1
CASSLRPGQGIGGYTF
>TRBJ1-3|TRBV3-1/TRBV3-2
CASSQGFANTIYF
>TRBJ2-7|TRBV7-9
CASSYSTGSYEQYF
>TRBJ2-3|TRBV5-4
CASSGGGHLYTDTQYF
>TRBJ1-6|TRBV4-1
CASSQGVSPLHF
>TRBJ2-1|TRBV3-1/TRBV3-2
CASSQVLLMRFF
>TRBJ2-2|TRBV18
CASSPLDVAGGITGELFF
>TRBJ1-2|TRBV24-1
CATSDDKGSYGYTF
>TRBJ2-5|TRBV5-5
CASSPGTSSQETQYF
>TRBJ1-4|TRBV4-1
CASSQEPDRLFATNEKLFF
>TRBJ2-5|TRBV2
CASNHRVLQETQYF
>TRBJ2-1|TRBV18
CASSPPLRGPYNEQFF
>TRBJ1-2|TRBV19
CASSASGTGAGYTF